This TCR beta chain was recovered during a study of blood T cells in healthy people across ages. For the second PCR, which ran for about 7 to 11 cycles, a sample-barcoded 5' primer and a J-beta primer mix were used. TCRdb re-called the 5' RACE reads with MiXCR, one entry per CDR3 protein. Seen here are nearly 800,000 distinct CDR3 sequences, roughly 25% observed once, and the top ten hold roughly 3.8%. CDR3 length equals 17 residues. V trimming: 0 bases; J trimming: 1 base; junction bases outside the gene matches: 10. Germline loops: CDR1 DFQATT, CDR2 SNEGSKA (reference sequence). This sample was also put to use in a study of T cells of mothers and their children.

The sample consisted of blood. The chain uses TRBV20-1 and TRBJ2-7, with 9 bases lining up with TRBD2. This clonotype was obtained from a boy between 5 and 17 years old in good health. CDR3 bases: TGCAGTGCTAGAGATCTTCAGCCAGCGGGGGGTTCCTACGAGCAGTACTTC. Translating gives CSARDLQPAGGSYEQYF.